The rows below give T cell receptor beta chains drawn from one sample of a study of blood T cell repertoires in COVID-19. The method was immunoSEQ multiplex PCR; TCRdb's version includes in-frame clones alone and lacks a portion of them. The data show 280,000 or so clones, 85% to 90% seen once. Sequenced input: PBMCs or T cells enriched from blood (not recorded which). These receptors originate from a woman aged 18-35 years with acute COVID-19. Each CDR3 is given with its conserved first and last residue. A D gene is named only where the DNA matches it firmly. Rows give clone size only sometimes, using once, few, many, or a class for an expanded clone.

j_call clone_size v_call d_call cdr3_nt cdr3_aa
TRBJ1-5 . TRBV6-4 . TGTGCCAGCAGTGACTCGAACAGTGGGGGCGGCTATCCCCAGCATTTT CASSDSNSGGGYPQHF
TRBJ2-3 . TRBV12-3/TRBV12-4 . TGTGCCAGCAGAACTAGCACAGATACGCAGTATTTT CASRTSTDTQYF
TRBJ2-3 . TRBV19 TRBD1 TGTGCCAGTACCCTTACAGGGGTCACAGATACGCAGTATTTT CASTLTGVTDTQYF
TRBJ2-5 . TRBV5-1 TRBD1 TGCGCCAGCAGCTTGGCCGACAGGGTGGAGACCCAGTACTTC CASSLADRVETQYF
TRBJ1-3 . TRBV5-6 . TGTGCCAGCAGCTTGGCCGCCAGTTCTGGAAACACCATATATTTT CASSLAASSGNTIYF
TRBJ1-1 once TRBV30 . TGTGCCTGGAGTGGAACACTAACCTCTACGGGTACTGAAGCTTTCTTT CAWSGTLTSTGTEAFF
TRBJ2-7 . TRBV19 . TGTGCCAGTAGTACTGGACTCAACGAGCAGTACTTC CASSTGLNEQYF
TRBJ2-7 . TRBV28 . TGTGCCAGCAGTTCACCTATCGGGAGCCTCTCCTACGAGCAGTACTTC CASSSPIGSLSYEQYF
TRBJ2-1 . TRBV11-3 TRBD2 TGTGCCAGCAGCTCTAGCGGGAGGGCCTGGAATGAGCAGTTCTTC CASSSSGRAWNEQFF
TRBJ2-6 once TRBV27 . TGTGCCAGCAGTCGGGTCGTAGGCACCTCCTCTGGGGCCAACGTCCTGACTTTC CASSRVVGTSSGANVLTF
TRBJ2-7 . TRBV14 . TGTGCCAGCAGCCAAGGCGGGGCCAAGCAGTACTTC CASSQGGAKQYF
TRBJ2-5 . TRBV5-1 . TGCGCCACCAAGACAGACGGGGGAGAGACCCAGTACTTC CATKTDGGETQYF
TRBJ2-5 . TRBV7-3 . TGTGCCAGCAGCTTGGGGGCACAAGAGACCCAGTACTTC CASSLGAQETQYF
TRBJ1-6 once TRBV11-2 . TGTGCCAGCAGCTTAGTGGGGCAACTCCTCCACTTT CASSLVGQLLHF
TRBJ2-5 . TRBV5-5 . TGTGCCAGCAGCTTGGCCGGTGGGGAGAAGACCCAGTACTTC CASSLAGGEKTQYF
TRBJ1-5 . TRBV30 TRBD1 TGTGCCTGGAGTTACAGGGGACGAGGGCAGCCCCAGCATTTT CAWSYRGRGQPQHF
TRBJ2-7 . TRBV28 TRBD1 TGTGCCAGCAGTTCAGCCGGGACAGGTGTCCACGAGCAGTACTTC CASSSAGTGVHEQYF
TRBJ2-1 . TRBV6-2/TRBV6-3 TRBD2 TGTGCCAGCAGTCCCCATAGCGGGAGGGCCCCCAATGAGCAGTTCTTC CASSPHSGRAPNEQFF
TRBJ2-7 . TRBV10-2 TRBD2 TGCGCCAGCAAACGGAGCGGGAGGATCGACGAGCAGTACTTC CASKRSGRIDEQYF
TRBJ2-3 . TRBV7-3 . TGTGCCAGCAGCCCCGCCGTAGTAGTTGGCACAGATACGCAGTATTTT CASSPAVVVGTDTQYF
TRBJ2-7 . TRBV30 . TGTGCCTGGGGGGCTGGTGAGCAGTACTTC CAWGAGEQYF
TRBJ2-3 . TRBV7-6 . TGTGCCAGCAGCTTCAACGGCGGACACAGCACAGATATGCAGTATTTT CASSFNGGHSTDMQYF
TRBJ1-1 . TRBV25-1 TRBD1 TGTGCCAGCAGTGAATTTACAGGGGACACTGAAGCTTTCTTT CASSEFTGDTEAFF
TRBJ1-2 . TRBV3-1/TRBV3-2 . TGTGCCAGCAGCCTTTCTCCTAACTATGGCTACACCTTC CASSLSPNYGYTF
TRBJ2-3 . TRBV5-5 TRBD1 TGTGCCAGCAGCTCACACCTACAGGGGGCGCAGACAGATACGCAGTATTTT CASSSHLQGAQTDTQYF
TRBJ1-3 . TRBV7-6 . TGTGCCAGCAGCTTAGGGAGTGGAGGAAACACCATATATTTT CASSLGSGGNTIYF
TRBJ1-1 . TRBV27 TRBD1 TGTGCCAGCAGTTCACAGGGGAGGACTGAAGCTTTCTTT CASSSQGRTEAFF
TRBJ1-5 . TRBV7-9 . TGTGCCAGCAGCTTAAAACAGAATCAGCCCCAGCATTTT CASSLKQNQPQHF
TRBJ1-1 few TRBV27 . TGTGCCAGCAGTCCGGGACAAAAGAACACTGAAGCTTTCTTT CASSPGQKNTEAFF
TRBJ2-6 . TRBV15 . TGTGCCACCAGCAGAGGGATAGGGGTCCGCTCTGGGGCCAACGTCCTGACTTTC CATSRGIGVRSGANVLTF
TRBJ1-2 . TRBV24-1 . TGTGCCACCAGTGGCGACTCTTGGAGTGGCTACACCTTC CATSGDSWSGYTF
TRBJ2-2 . TRBV11-2 . TGTGCCAGCAGCCTGCTTGCACTATCCGGGGAGCTGTTTTTT CASSLLALSGELFF
TRBJ2-1 . TRBV5-1 TRBD2 TGCGCCAGCAGCTTGGAACTAGCGGCCTACAATGAGCAGTTCTTC CASSLELAAYNEQFF
TRBJ1-5 . TRBV5-1 . TGCGCCAGCAGCTTGTCCGGGTATAGCAATCAGCCCCAGCATTTT CASSLSGYSNQPQHF
TRBJ2-1 . TRBV9 . TGTGCCAGCAGCTATGGAGGCCACTCCTACAATGAGCAGTTCTTC CASSYGGHSYNEQFF
TRBJ2-3 . TRBV15 TRBD1 TGTGCCACCAGCATAGGACAGGGGGCGATCACAGATACGCAGTATTTT CATSIGQGAITDTQYF
TRBJ2-1 few TRBV27 TRBD2 TGTGCCAGCAGTCCCCGGACTAGCGGGAGTGGGGGGAATGAGCAGTTCTTC CASSPRTSGSGGNEQFF
TRBJ2-7 once TRBV20-1 TRBD2 TGCAGTGCTAGTCGTTCTAGCGGGAACGAGCAGTACTTC CSASRSSGNEQYF
TRBJ2-1 few TRBV5-5 TRBD2 TGTGCCAGCAGCAATAGCGGGAGCCCCTACAATGAGCAGTTCTTC CASSNSGSPYNEQFF
TRBJ2-7 . TRBV7-2 TRBD1 TGTGCCAGCAGCTTAGGTTGGGGGACAGGGTTTTACGAGCAGTACTTC CASSLGWGTGFYEQYF
TRBJ1-2 . TRBV3-1/TRBV3-2 TRBD1 TGTGCCAGCAGCCCTACACAGGGGGCCTACACCTTC CASSPTQGAYTF
TRBJ2-1 . TRBV9 . TGTGCCAGCAGCGTACATCCACCGGGAGCTTCCGGGACCAATGAGCAGTTCTTC CASSVHPPGASGTNEQFF
TRBJ2-1 . TRBV30 TRBD2 TGTGCCTGGAGCTCCGGCCTGACTAGCGGGATTTACAATGAGCAGTTCTTC CAWSSGLTSGIYNEQFF
TRBJ1-2 . TRBV3-1/TRBV3-2 TRBD1 TGTGCCAGCACCCCGGGACAGGGACGTGGCTACACCTTC CASTPGQGRGYTF
TRBJ2-5 . TRBV2 . TGTGCCAGCAGAACTAGTATGTTGGCCCAGTACTTC CASRTSMLAQYF
TRBJ2-7 . TRBV4-1 TRBD1 TGCGCCAGCAGCCCCGTCGATCAGGGGGCCTCCTACGAGCAGTACTTC CASSPVDQGASYEQYF
TRBJ1-3 . TRBV10-3 . TGTGCCATCAGTGACGGGGTCTCTGGAAACACCATATATTTT CAISDGVSGNTIYF
TRBJ2-4 . TRBV10-1 . TGCGCCAGCAGTGATCGGACTGGACCTCAGTACTTC CASSDRTGPQYF
TRBJ2-1 . TRBV29-1 . TGCAGCGTTGTAGGCTATGGGGCGTACAATGAGCAGTTCTTC CSVVGYGAYNEQFF